This T cell receptor (beta chain) was retrieved from a study of T cell repertoires in cytomegalovirus infection. Whole-study context: Carrying CMV and the relevant HLA type showed in public TCR beta signatures. Whole-study findings and limits: Dominating the ex vivo response were HLA-C-restricted CMV-specific TCR beta clonotypes. Summed frequency of public TCR beta families distinguished CMV carriers with the relevant HLA.

MiXCR was run by TCRdb on the reads, yielding one entry per CDR3 protein. The sample has more than 250,000 distinct CDR3 sequences; around 15% are singletons. CDR3 length: 11 amino acids. CDR1 and CDR2 from the germline V gene are SGHTA and FQGNSA. Between the trimmed V and J ends, which lost 1 base and 5 bases, there was a span of 3 bases. At least ten counts were recorded for this clonotype. Its antigen remains unknown. This clonotype was sampled from a human donor in good health (CMV status not recorded). Some clones in this sample may be carry-over from other donors' samples. J is TRBJ2-7 and V is TRBV7-2; D remains unclear. Material for sequencing was PBMCs. The CDR3 is CASSLGDEQYF. The CDR3 DNA follows: TGTGCCAGCAGCTTAGGTGACGAGCAGTACTTC.